The following is a TCR beta chain sequence with its context. As handled by the study authors: Amplifying reference gene primers gave estimates of nucleated cell counts. Method: immunoSEQ multiplex PCR; TCRdb's copy keeps in-frame clones and lacks some. V, J and clone size derive from that table, while D and trimming were established from the DNA sequence. The table shows 85,000 to 120,000 clones, with about 79% occurring only once. The record originates from a study of blood T cell repertoires in COVID-19. Study context: COVID-19 samples from acute and convalescent phases originated in the United States, Italy and Spain. In each case, the material was cDNA or gDNA derived from T cells, B-cell-depleted T cells, or PBMCs.

The V gene's germline CDR1 is SGDLS and CDR2 YYNGEE. V shed 6 bases and J shed 2 bases, with 11 bases lying between them. The CDR3 is 13 amino acids. This receptor was identified in a man aged 80 or over with COVID-19, enrolled during active disease. The gene calls are TRBV9 and TRBJ2-5, with D perhaps TRBD1 (5 bases). The sample was peripheral blood. Here the CDR3 reads CASTYRGQETQYF. The CDR3 DNA sequence: TGTGCCAGCACATATAGGGGTCAAGAGACCCAGTACTTC.